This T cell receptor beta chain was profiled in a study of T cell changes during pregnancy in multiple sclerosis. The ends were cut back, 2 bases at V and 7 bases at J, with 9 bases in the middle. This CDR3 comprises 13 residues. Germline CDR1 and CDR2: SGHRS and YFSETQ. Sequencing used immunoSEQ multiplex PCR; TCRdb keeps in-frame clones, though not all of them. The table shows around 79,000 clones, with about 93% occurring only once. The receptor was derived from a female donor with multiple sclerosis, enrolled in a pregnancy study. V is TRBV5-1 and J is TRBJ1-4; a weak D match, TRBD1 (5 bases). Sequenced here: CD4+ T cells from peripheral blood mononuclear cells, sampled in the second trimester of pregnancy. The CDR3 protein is CASSLMGPEKLFF. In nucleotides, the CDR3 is TGCGCCAGCAGCTTAATGGGGCCTGAAAAACTGTTTTTT.